The clone carrying this T cell receptor beta chain has just a few counts. TCRdb recomputed calls from the RT-PCR reads with MiXCR, one row per CDR3 protein. This table holds 450,000 to 500,000 distinct CDR3 sequences, roughly 9.7% found once. The data were obtained in a study of response to subunit inactivated influenza vaccine. The length of the CDR3 is 16 residues. With V trimmed by 8 bases and J by 4 bases, 14 bases remained unmatched. Germline lookup yields CDR1 LNHNV and CDR2 YYDKDF (reference sequence). This TCR derives from a man aged 50 or older who received an inactivated influenza vaccine. This specimen consisted of PBMCs from blood, obtained about 6 weeks after vaccination. The chain is built from TRBV15 and TRBJ2-3; TRBD2 matches at 8 bases. CDR3 region: CATGPGLVTFADTQYF. In DNA form, the CDR3 reads TGTGCCACCGGACCGGGACTAGTGACTTTCGCAGATACGCAGTATTTT.